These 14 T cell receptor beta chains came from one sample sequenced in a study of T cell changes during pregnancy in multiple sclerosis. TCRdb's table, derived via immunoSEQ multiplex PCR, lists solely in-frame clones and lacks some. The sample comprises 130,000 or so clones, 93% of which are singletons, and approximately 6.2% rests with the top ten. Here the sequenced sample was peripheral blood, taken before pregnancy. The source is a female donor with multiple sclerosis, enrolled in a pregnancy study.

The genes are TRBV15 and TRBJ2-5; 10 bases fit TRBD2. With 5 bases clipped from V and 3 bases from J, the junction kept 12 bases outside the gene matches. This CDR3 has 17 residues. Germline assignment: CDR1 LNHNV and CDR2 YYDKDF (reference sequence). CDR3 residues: CATSGDRSLAGEETQYF. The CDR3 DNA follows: TGTGCCACCAGCGGGGACAGAAGCCTAGCGGGAGAAGAGACCCAGTACTTC.

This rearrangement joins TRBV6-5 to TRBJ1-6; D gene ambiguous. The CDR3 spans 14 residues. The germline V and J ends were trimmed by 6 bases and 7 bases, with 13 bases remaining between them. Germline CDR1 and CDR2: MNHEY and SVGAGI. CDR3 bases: TGTGCCAGCAGCCAGAGAGAGGAGAATTCACCCCTCCACTTT. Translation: CASSQREENSPLHF.

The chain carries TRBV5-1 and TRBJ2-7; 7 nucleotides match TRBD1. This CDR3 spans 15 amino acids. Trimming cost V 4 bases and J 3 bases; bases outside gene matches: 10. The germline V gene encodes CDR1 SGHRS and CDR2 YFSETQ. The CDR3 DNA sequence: TGCGCCAGCAGCCCCCGACAGGGACCCAACTACGAGCAGTACTTC. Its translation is CASSPRQGPNYEQYF.

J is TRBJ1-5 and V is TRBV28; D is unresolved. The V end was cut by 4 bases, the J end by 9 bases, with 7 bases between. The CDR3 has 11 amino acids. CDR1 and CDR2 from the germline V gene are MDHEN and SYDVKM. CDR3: CASSYAGPQHF. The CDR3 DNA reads TGTGCCAGCAGTTACGCCGGGCCCCAGCATTTT.

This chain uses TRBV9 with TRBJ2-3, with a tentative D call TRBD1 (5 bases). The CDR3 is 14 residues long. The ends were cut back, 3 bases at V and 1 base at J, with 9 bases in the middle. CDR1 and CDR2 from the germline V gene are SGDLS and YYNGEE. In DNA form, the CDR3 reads TGTGCCAGCAGCGCCGTAGGGGGCACAGATACGCAGTATTTT. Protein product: CASSAVGGTDTQYF.

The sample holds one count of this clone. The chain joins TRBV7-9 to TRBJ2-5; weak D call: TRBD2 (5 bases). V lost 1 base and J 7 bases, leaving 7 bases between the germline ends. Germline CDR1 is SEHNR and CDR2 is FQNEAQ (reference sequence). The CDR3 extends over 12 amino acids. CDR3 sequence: CASSLGEGTQYF. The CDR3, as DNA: TGTGCCAGCAGCTTAGGCGAGGGGACCCAGTACTTC.

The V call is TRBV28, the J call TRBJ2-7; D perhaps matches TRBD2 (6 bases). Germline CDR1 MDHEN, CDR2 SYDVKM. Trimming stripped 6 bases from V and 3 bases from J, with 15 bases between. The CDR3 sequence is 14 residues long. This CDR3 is CASSTGGAVYEQYF. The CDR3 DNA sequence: TGTGCCAGCAGCACCGGCGGGGCCGTCTACGAGCAGTACTTC.

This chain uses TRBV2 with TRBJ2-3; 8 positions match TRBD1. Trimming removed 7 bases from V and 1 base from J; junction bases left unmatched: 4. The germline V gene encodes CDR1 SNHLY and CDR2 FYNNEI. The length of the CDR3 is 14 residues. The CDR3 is CASTTDRGTDTQYF. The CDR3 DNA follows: TGTGCCAGCACCACGGACAGGGGCACAGATACGCAGTATTTT.

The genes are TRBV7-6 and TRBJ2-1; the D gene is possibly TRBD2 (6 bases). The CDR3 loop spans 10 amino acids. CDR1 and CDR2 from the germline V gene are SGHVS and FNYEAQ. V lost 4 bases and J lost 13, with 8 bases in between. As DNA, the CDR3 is TGTGCCAGCAGCTCCGGGGGTCAGTTCTTC. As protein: CASSSGGQFF. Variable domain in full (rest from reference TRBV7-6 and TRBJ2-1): GAGVSQSPRYKVTKRGQDVALRCDPISGHVSLYWYRQALGQGPEFLTYFNYEAQQDKSGLPNDRFSAERPEGSISTLTIQRTEQRDSAMYRCASSSGGQFFGPGTRLTVL.

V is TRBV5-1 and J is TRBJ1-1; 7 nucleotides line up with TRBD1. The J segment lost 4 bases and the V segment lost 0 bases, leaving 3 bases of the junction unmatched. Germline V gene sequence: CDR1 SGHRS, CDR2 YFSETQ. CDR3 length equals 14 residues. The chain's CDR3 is CASSLVGTVTEAFF. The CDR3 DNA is TGCGCCAGCAGCTTGGTAGGGACAGTCACTGAAGCTTTCTTT.

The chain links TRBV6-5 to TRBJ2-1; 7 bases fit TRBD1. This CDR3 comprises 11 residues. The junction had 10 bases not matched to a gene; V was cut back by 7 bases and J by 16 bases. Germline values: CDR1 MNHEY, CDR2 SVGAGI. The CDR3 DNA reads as TGTGCCAGCAAACTCGGACAGGTGGAATTCTTC. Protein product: CASKLGQVEFF.

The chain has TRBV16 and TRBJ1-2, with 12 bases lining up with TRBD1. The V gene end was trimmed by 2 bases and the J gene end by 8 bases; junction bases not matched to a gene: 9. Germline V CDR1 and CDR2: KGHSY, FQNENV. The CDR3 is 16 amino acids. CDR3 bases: TGTGCCAGCAGCCAAGAATACGGGACAGGGGGCCGGGGCTACACCTTC. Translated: CASSQEYGTGGRGYTF.

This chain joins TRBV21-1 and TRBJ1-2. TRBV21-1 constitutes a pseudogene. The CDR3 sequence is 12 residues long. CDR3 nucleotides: TGTGCCAGCAGCAACGAGGAATATGGCTACACCTTC. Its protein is CASSNEEYGYTF.

The CDR3 sequence: CASTTRGYNEQFF. The CDR3 DNA sequence: TGTGCCAGTACCACGCGGGGATACAATGAGCAGTTCTTC. The chain employs TRBV19 and TRBJ2-1; D might be TRBD2 (6 bases). The germline V gene encodes CDR1 LNHDA and CDR2 SQIVND (reference sequence). Trimming took off 7 bases at V and 4 bases at J, with 11 bases between the two ends. This CDR3 region has 13 residues.